The 30 T cell receptor beta chains below were found in one sample sequenced in a study of cytomegalovirus exposure and HLA in healthy donors. Researchers ran the PCR with 60 Vbeta and 13 Jbeta primers. Profiled with immunoSEQ multiplex PCR; TCRdb holds only in-frame clones, not every one. The sample consists of roughly 77,000 clones, under 80% of them appearing once. The sample was PBMCs. These receptors all stem from a woman aged 45-60 years in good health and CMV-seropositive.

The rearrangement links TRBV6-5 to TRBJ2-1; the match to TRBD2 covers 8 bases. Germline V gene sequence: CDR1 MNHEY, CDR2 SVGAGI. The CDR3 sequence is 13 residues long. CDR3 amino acids: CAAVSSGGREQFF. CDR3 DNA sequence: TGTGCAGCAGTTTCCAGCGGGGGCCGAGAGCAGTTCTTC.

The gene calls are TRBV9 and TRBJ2-3, with D possibly TRBD2 on 5 matching bases. From germline, CDR1 is SGDLS and CDR2 YYNGEE. This CDR3 comprises 14 residues. Deletions cut 0 bases from V and 3 bases from J, with 8 bases between. This CDR3 is CASSVEGGTDTQYF. CDR3 DNA sequence: TGTGCCAGCAGCGTAGAAGGAGGTACAGATACGCAGTATTTT. Full variable domain (outside the CDR3, taken from reference TRBV9 and TRBJ2-3): DSGVTQTPKHLITATGQRVTLRCSPRSGDLSVYWYQQSLDQGLQFLIQYYNGEERAKGNILERFSAQQFPDLHSELNLSSLELGDSALYFCASSVEGGTDTQYFGPGTRLTVL.

The chain joins TRBV28 to TRBJ1-5; 7 bases line up with TRBD1. CDR1 and CDR2 (germline): MDHEN, SYDVKM. The V segment lost 5 bases and the J segment 8 bases; nucleotides outside the gene matches: 9. The CDR3 runs to 14 residues. The CDR3, as DNA: TGTGCCAGCAGTGGGACCTACAGGGGAAAGCCCCAGCATTTT. This encodes CASSGTYRGKPQHF.

The V and J genes are TRBV27 and TRBJ1-1; D not certain. The CDR3 extends over 12 amino acids. Trimming shortened V by 5 bases and J by 5 bases, and 9 bases separated the two germline ends. CDR1 MNHEY and CDR2 SMNVEV come from the germline V gene (reference sequence). CDR3 protein: CASSHPNTEAFF. DNA of the CDR3: TGTGCCAGCAGTCACCCTAATACTGAAGCTTTCTTT.

This sequence joins TRBV9 and TRBJ2-3; D may be TRBD1 (6 bases). Germline V lookup: CDR1 SGDLS, CDR2 YYNGEE. The CDR3 totals 18 residues. Trimming cost V 2 bases and J 1 base, with 20 bases left between them. The CDR3 sequence: CASSVDARDKEGTDTQYF. In DNA, the CDR3 is TGTGCCAGCAGCGTGGACGCCCGGGACAAAGAAGGCACAGATACGCAGTATTTT.

This clone has a single count. This chain uses TRBV11-1 with TRBJ2-5; D unresolved. Germline V gives CDR1 SGHAT, CDR2 FQDESV (reference sequence). The CDR3 covers 13 residues. Trimming took off 9 bases at V and 0 bases at J, with 11 bases between the two ends. The CDR3 DNA reads as TGTGCCAGTTCCACAGAGAACCAAGAGACCCAGTACTTC. Protein product: CASSTENQETQYF.

The chain combines TRBV19 with TRBJ2-5; possibly TRBD1 for D (6 bases). Germline V gene sequence: CDR1 LNHDA, CDR2 SQIVND (reference sequence). Trimming shortened V by 6 bases and J by 5 bases, and 13 bases separated the two germline ends. This CDR3 is 13 amino acids long. CDR3 in DNA: TGTGCCAGTAGGGAACAGGGTGGCGAGACCCAGTACTTC. Its translation is CASREQGGETQYF. Full variable domain (missing parts from reference TRBV19 and TRBJ2-5): DGGITQSPKYLFRKEGQNVTLSCEQNLNHDAMYWYRQDPGQGLRLIYYSQIVNDFQKGDIAEGYSVSREKKESFPLTVTSAQKNPTAFYLCASREQGGETQYFGPGTRLLVL.

The chain is built from TRBV19 and TRBJ1-1, with D perhaps matching TRBD1 (5 bases). This CDR3 spans 14 amino acids. V lost 10 bases, J lost 0 bases, and 15 bases lay in between. CDR1 and CDR2 from the germline V gene are LNHDA and SQIVND (reference sequence). The CDR3 nucleotides are TGTGCCACTAATTCAGGGTTTGTGAACACTGAAGCTTTCTTT. It is translated as CATNSGFVNTEAFF.

V usage is TRBV6-4 and J usage is TRBJ2-1; 15 nucleotides match TRBD2. Germline CDR1 reads MRHNA; CDR2 reads SNTAGT. The CDR3 is made up of 15 amino acids. The V gene end was trimmed by 5 bases and the J gene end by 9 bases; junction bases not matched to a gene: 5. This chain's CDR3 is CASSWTSGGAIEQFF. In DNA, the CDR3 is TGTGCCAGCAGTTGGACTAGCGGGGGGGCTATTGAGCAGTTCTTC.

CDR3 sequence (DNA): TGTGCCAGCAGTCCCAAAGCGGATTACAATGAGCAGTTCTTC. Translating gives CASSPKADYNEQFF. The chain employs TRBV28 and TRBJ2-1; D may be TRBD2 (5 bases). The CDR3 is 14 residues long. Trimming stripped 5 bases from V and 4 bases from J, with 12 bases between. Germline V gives CDR1 MDHEN, CDR2 SYDVKM. The entire variable domain, with the rest obtained from reference TRBV28 and TRBJ2-1, is as follows: DVKVTQSSRYLVKRTGEKVFLECVQDMDHENMFWYRQDPGLGLRLIYFSYDVKMKEKGDIPEGYSVSREKKERFSLILESASTNQTSMYLCASSPKADYNEQFFGPGTRLTVL.

The chain links TRBV6-6 to TRBJ1-2; 8 nucleotides agree with TRBD1. V shed 4 bases, J shed 3 bases, and the junction held 4 bases outside the gene matches. Per germline, CDR1 MNHNY and CDR2 SVGAGI (reference sequence). This CDR3 spans 14 amino acids. The chain's CDR3 is CASSSAGGDYGYTF. The CDR3 DNA reads as TGTGCCAGCAGTTCAGCAGGGGGCGACTATGGCTACACCTTC.

This chain links TRBV5-6 with TRBJ2-7; D not resolved. Germline V gene lookup returns CDR1 SGHDT and CDR2 YYEEEE. Trimming cost V 4 bases and J 6 bases, with 11 bases left between them. The CDR3 runs 12 residues. The CDR3 reads CASSQDNSEQYF. In nucleotides, the CDR3 is TGTGCCAGCAGCCAAGACAACTCCGAGCAGTACTTC.

The chain uses TRBV14 and TRBJ2-1; 8 positions agree with TRBD2. This CDR3 is built from 12 residues. The ends lost 9 bases at V and 4 bases at J; junction bases unmatched: 2. Germline V CDR1 and CDR2: SGHDN, FVKESK. This CDR3 is CASQRGYNEQFF. The CDR3 bases are TGTGCCAGTCAGCGGGGGTACAATGAGCAGTTCTTC.

V and J are TRBV5-1 and TRBJ2-3; D gene ambiguous. The V and J ends lost 0 bases and 0 bases respectively, with 11 bases between them. Germline V gene data show CDR1 as SGHRS and CDR2 as YFSETQ. The CDR3 loop spans 16 amino acids. The CDR3 sequence is CASSLGQTTSTDTQYF. CDR3 sequence (DNA): TGCGCCAGCAGCTTGGGGCAGACGACTAGCACAGATACGCAGTATTTT.

The CDR3 sequence: CATSRDRGLGAGEAFF. CDR3 coding DNA: TGTGCCACCAGCAGAGATCGTGGCTTGGGGGCAGGAGAAGCTTTCTTT. The chain uses TRBV15 and TRBJ1-1; D is perhaps TRBD1 (6 bases). The CDR3 is made up of 16 amino acids. The V and J ends lost 0 bases and 8 bases respectively, with 19 bases between them. Germline V gene data show CDR1 as LNHNV and CDR2 as YYDKDF (reference sequence).

The chain is built from TRBV10-1 and TRBJ2-5, with 8 bases that match TRBD1. The CDR3 length is 13 residues. Trimming took 6 bases from V and 4 from J; bases not matched to a gene: 4. From germline, CDR1 is WNHNN and CDR2 SYGVQD (reference sequence). The CDR3 region is CASRGGQGETQYF. The CDR3 DNA reads TGCGCCAGCAGGGGTGGACAGGGAGAGACCCAGTACTTC.

The CDR3 here is CASRDRGDQPQHF. The CDR3 region has the DNA TGTGCCAGCAGAGACAGGGGGGATCAGCCCCAGCATTTT. The chain couples TRBV6-6 to TRBJ1-5; TRBD1 aligns across 9 bases. With 6 bases clipped from V and 5 bases from J, the junction kept 2 bases outside the gene matches. Looked up from germline, CDR1 is MNHNY and CDR2 is SVGAGI (reference sequence). CDR3 length: 13 residues.

The sample holds one count of this clone. The rearrangement joins TRBV13 to TRBJ1-2; TRBD1 might be the D (6 bases). The germline V gene has CDR1 PRHDT and CDR2 FYEKMQ (reference sequence). Trimming cost V 3 bases and J 8 bases, with 13 bases left between them. The CDR3 is 13 amino acids. CDR3 DNA: TGTGCCAGCAGCTTCCAAGACAGGTTCGGCTACACCTTC. This sequence encodes CASSFQDRFGYTF.

The V gene is TRBV6-6, the J gene TRBJ2-1; 7 bases are a match to TRBD2. CDR1 is MNHNY, CDR2 SVGAGI, per germline (reference sequence). There are 15 residues in the CDR3. With 7 bases clipped from V and 0 bases from J, the junction kept 6 bases outside the gene matches. CDR3 protein: CASIGLVNSYNEQFF. The DNA of the CDR3 is TGTGCCAGCATCGGACTAGTCAACTCCTACAATGAGCAGTTCTTC.

This chain joins TRBV5-1 and TRBJ2-1, with 7 bases matching TRBD1. V lost 4 bases, J lost 6 bases, and 7 bases stayed unmatched. The CDR3 sequence is 14 residues long. The germline CDR1 and CDR2 sequences are SGHRS and YFSETQ. CDR3 DNA sequence: TGCGCCAGCAGCGCCGGGACAGCCCTCAATGAGCAGTTCTTC. Its protein product is CASSAGTALNEQFF.

This clone was seen just once. The chain recombines TRBV18 with TRBJ2-1; 9 bases fit TRBD2. The germline V gene encodes CDR1 KGHSH and CDR2 LQKENI. The CDR3 sequence is 17 residues long. The V and J ends lost 2 bases and 0 bases, in that order; junction bases with no gene match: 5. The CDR3 reads CASSPVRAGGSYNEQFF. The CDR3 DNA is TGTGCCAGCTCACCAGTTCGAGCGGGGGGCTCCTACAATGAGCAGTTCTTC.

This chain joins TRBV18 and TRBJ2-3; maybe TRBD2 (5 bases). Germline lookup yields CDR1 KGHSH and CDR2 LQKENI. The length of the CDR3 is 11 residues. The V end lost 4 bases, the J end lost 6 bases, and 5 bases lay between the germline ends. CDR3 sequence reads: CASSREDTQYF. The CDR3 region has the DNA TGTGCCAGCTCACGGGAGGATACGCAGTATTTT. The entire variable domain, with the rest obtained from reference TRBV18 and TRBJ2-3, is as follows: NAGVMQNPRHLVRRRGQEARLRCSPMKGHSHVYWYRQLPEEGLKFMVYLQKENIIDESGMPKERFSAEFPKEGPSILRIQQVVRGDSAAYFCASSREDTQYFGPGTRLTVL.

In this sample, this clone turned up once. The V gene is TRBV5-5, the J gene TRBJ1-6; perhaps TRBD1 as D (6 bases). CDR3 length: 14 residues. V shed 0 bases and J shed 19 bases, with 20 bases lying between them. The germline V gene encodes CDR1 SGHKS and CDR2 YYEKEE (reference sequence). The CDR3 nucleotides are TGTGCCAGCAGCTTGGTAGGGGGGGACATACGAGTTCACTTT. Protein sequence: CASSLVGGDIRVHF.

The V gene is TRBV28, the J gene TRBJ1-5, with 8 bases fitting TRBD1. CDR1 is MDHEN and CDR2 is SYDVKM in the germline V gene. The CDR3 contains 15 residues. J gave up 0 bases and V 4 bases, and 2 bases lay outside the gene matches. In DNA, the CDR3 is TGTGCCAGCAGTTCCGGACAGGGTAGCAATCAGCCCCAGCATTTT. It specifies CASSSGQGSNQPQHF.

The CDR3 nucleotides are TGCGCCAGCAGTGAGTCAGGGGACACCGGGGAGCTGTTTTTT. It is translated as CASSESGDTGELFF. This chain links TRBV10-1 with TRBJ2-2; tentatively, D is TRBD1 (5 bases). V was pared by 0 bases and J by 3 bases, with 5 bases between. CDR3 length: 14 residues. Germline V gene sequence: CDR1 WNHNN, CDR2 SYGVQD (reference sequence).

The chain links TRBV10-3 to TRBJ1-5, with 7 bases identical to TRBD1. CDR1 is ENHRY, CDR2 SYGVKD, per germline. The V and J ends lost 6 bases and 5 bases, in that order; junction bases with no gene match: 7. The CDR3 loop spans 14 amino acids. The CDR3 spells CAISSGQNDQPQHF. CDR3 bases: TGTGCCATCAGCTCGGGACAGAACGATCAGCCCCAGCATTTT.

In this sample, this clone turned up a few times. The chain is built from TRBV4-1 and TRBJ2-7; 7 bases fit TRBD2. V shed 0 bases and J 5 bases; nucleotides not matched to a gene: 7. The CDR3 is 15 residues long. Looked up from germline, CDR1 is MGHRA and CDR2 is YSYEKL. The DNA for the CDR3 is TGCGCCAGCAGCCAAGAGGGACTAATTGAAGACGAGCAGTACGTC. This sequence encodes CASSQEGLIEDEQYV.

This clone was counted a few times. This chain uses TRBV7-9 with TRBJ1-2; a weak D match, TRBD1 (6 bases). Germline CDR1 SEHNR, CDR2 FQNEAQ (reference sequence). The CDR3 is made up of 13 amino acids. The V end lost 1 base, the J end lost 5 bases, and 8 bases lay between the germline ends. DNA for the CDR3: TGTGCCAGCAGCTTAGAACAGGGTTATGGCTACACCTTC. Translating it yields CASSLEQGYGYTF.

Remarks on this clone: At one boundary the junction diverges from the germline segment, which might be a read error. The chain has TRBV7-9 and TRBJ2-2, with D perhaps TRBD2 (6 bases). Germline V gene lookup returns CDR1 SEHNR and CDR2 FQNEAQ (reference sequence). CDR3 length: 13 amino acids. This CDR3 is CSSSLRETGELFF. The CDR3 DNA reads TGTTCCAGCAGCTTACGGGAGACCGGGGAGCTGTTTTTT.

This clone was detected a few times. The genes are TRBV5-3 and TRBJ1-2; 10 bases align to TRBD1. TRBV5-3 is flagged as an ORF with uncertain function. The CDR3 is 15 amino acids. Germline trimming cut 8 bases from V and 6 bases from J; bases unmatched to any gene: 13. CDR3 loop: CASSNPGQGTDGYTF. In nucleotides, the CDR3 is TGTGCCAGCAGCAATCCGGGACAGGGGACCGATGGCTACACCTTC.